The entry below describes one TCR beta chain. The clone's antigen remains unknown. No quality values exist for individual bases; no much larger clone is one base distant. These data originate in a study of shared clonotypes between healthy human individuals (dated by TCRdb to about 2020). Context from the whole study: The cohort included three men and a couple of women between 18 and 49 years of age. Per donor, three plates each were used for CD4 naive and CD4 memory, two for CD8 naive, and one for CD8 memory. To estimate repertoire size and how much clonotype sharing occurs between individuals, the study deeply sequenced the blood TCR repertoires of a handful of healthy adults. To increase sequencing depth and limit assay-specific biases, TCR repertoire library preparation and sequencing were carried out by different laboratories using diverse techniques. Per donor, leukapheresis produced somewhere between about 0.85 and 8.9 billion PBMCs. Points the paper makes about the study in general: When a handful of donors were compared, the shared fraction of clonotypes was approximately 5% for naive CD4, around 3.5% for naive CD8, 2.3% for memory CD4, and 0.3% to 0.5% for memory CD8. Clonotypes shared by all four sorted-subset donors showed higher generation probabilities than non-shared clonotypes. Naive subsets generally had larger estimated clonotype richness than memory subsets did. Sampling was limited to blood, and TCR repertoires in tissue likely differ from TCR repertoires in blood. Pairwise subsampling indicated that sequencing depth was expected to affect the degree of clonotype sharing among donors. Incomplete sequencing was indicated by rarefaction of sorted-subset datasets, despite the large sequencing depth. The small number of donors limited the genetic and exposure-history diversity represented.

The donors were healthy, HIV-negative adults who had no recently reported acute infections or vaccinations. All donors were Caucasian adults living in Nashville, Tennessee, USA. CD4+ T cells were enriched by magnetic negative selection, after which naive cells were positively selected on CD45RA and the negative fraction was taken as the memory subset. Blood was collected by leukapheresis, and PBMCs were isolated by Ficoll-Histopaque density gradient centrifugation and then cryopreserved in liquid nitrogen vapor phase. Analytical flow cytometry was used to check the purity and quantity of every magnetically sorted T cell population. From each sorted fraction, genomic DNA was isolated and quantified by UV absorbance on a Nanodrop 2000c. TCR CDR3 regions were amplified from genomic DNA by multiplex PCR using the deep immunoSEQ assay. For each cell subset, the extracted genomic DNA was distributed evenly across all wells of several immunoSEQ 96-well plates, and each plate served as one replicate. For sorted subsets, approximately 200 ng of genomic DNA, equivalent to 25,000 to 35,000 T cell genomes, went into each replicate PCR. The purified libraries were quantified using a Qubit 3.0 fluorometer, sized with a Bioanalyzer 2100, and then quantified again using the KAPA Library Quantification kit. A separate single-read 150-cycle Illumina NextSeq 550 flow cell was used to sequence each immunoSEQ 96-well plate. As for the original processing: Because the immunoSEQ output held only junctional sequences and lacked quality scores, the filtering could not match the filtering applied to full-length reads. To assign V/J genes and CDR3, sequences were annotated against IMGT germline references using PyIR, a Python wrapper for IgBLAST v1.9. Any read was removed if the V/J assignment was weak (E-value above 1e-6), the CDR3 was missing, or the read contained stop codons, out-of-frame junctions, or ambiguous translated residues. V3J clonotypes were defined as sequences sharing an identical inferred V gene, J gene, and CDR3 amino acid sequence. The percentage overlap between two repertoires was calculated by dividing the number of shared unique clonotypes by the size of the smaller repertoire. Three approaches were used to assess repertoire richness: RTK rarefaction, the Chao1 estimator, and Recon v2.1 estimates of unobserved clonotypes. Generation probabilities for all TCRbeta clonotypes obtained by the gDNA method from several donors were computed using OLGA. TCRdb retrieved this table from immuneACCESS and kept in-frame rearrangements only. Not all clones are present; in checked studies, unresolved V genes account for under half, and no reason is known for the remainder. V and J calls and clone size are those listed in that table; D and trimming were worked out from the DNA. In this sample the table shows some 1 million clones, approximately 68% of which occur a single time. The leading ten clones occupy approximately 1.5% of the sample.

The germline V gene provides CDR1 SGHRS and CDR2 YFSETQ. The CDR3 has 14 amino acids, counting the end cysteine and phenylalanine. Left in the record is the CDR3 DNA by itself, 42 bases read in frame from the first base. The V end loses 1 base and the J end loses 5 bases, and a stretch of 12 bases separates them. The TCR comes from a man between 18 and 35 years old in good health. The chain is made from TRBV5-1 and TRBJ2-5; possibly the D gene is TRBD1, per 6 matching bases. Specimen: memory CD4+ T cells sorted from blood. The cell subset or site label here, explained by the study, means: CD45RA-negative fraction. CDR3 protein: CASSLMGRGETQYF. The DNA is as follows: TGCGCCAGCAGCTTGATGGGAAGGGGGGAGACCCAGTACTTC. Outside the CDR3, residues come from the reference TRBV5-1 and TRBJ2-5 proteins, so the full variable domain is: KAGVTQTPRYLIKTRGQQVTLSCSPISGHRSVSWYQQTPGQGLQFLFEYFSETQRNKGNFPGRFSGRQFSNSRSEMNVSTLELGDSALYLCASSLMGRGETQYFGPGTRLLVL.